Following are 2 T cell receptor beta chains from one sample sequenced in a study of cytomegalovirus exposure and HLA in healthy donors. The table came from immunoSEQ multiplex PCR; TCRdb's copy has only in-frame clones and leaves some out. The data show about 220,000 clones, about 89% seen once. The sample consisted of PBMCs. These receptors were obtained from a woman aged 18-29 years in good health and CMV-seronegative.

The rearrangement joins TRBV18 to TRBJ2-1, with D possibly TRBD2 on 6 matching bases. From germline, CDR1 is KGHSH and CDR2 LQKENI. V was shortened by 1 base and J by 8 bases, with 15 bases between the two germline ends. CDR3 length: 15 residues. CDR3: CASSPLRRGFYEQFF. The CDR3, as DNA: TGTGCCAGCTCACCACTTAGGCGGGGTTTTTATGAGCAGTTCTTC.

The V gene is TRBV19, the J gene TRBJ2-3; 8 positions match TRBD1. V was pared by 6 bases and J by 3 bases, with 14 bases of the junction left unmatched. CDR1 and CDR2 (germline): LNHDA, SQIVND (reference sequence). This CDR3 contains 17 residues. The CDR3, as DNA: TGTGCCAGTAGGGCCGGACAGGGACACAAAGGGACAGATACGCAGTATTTT. The encoded protein is CASRAGQGHKGTDTQYF.